Below, 3 T cell receptor beta chains from the same sample are listed, as sequenced in a study of T cells in Graves' hyperthyroidism and ophthalmopathy. Researchers amplified the TCR beta CDR3 regions from RNA transcripts. First-round RT-PCR targeting the TCR CDR3 was performed with the HTBI primer set. Via MiXCR, TCRdb re-called the multiplex PCR reads, giving one row per CDR3 protein. This table holds roughly 660,000 distinct CDR3 sequences, approximately 15% found once. The sample taken for sequencing was blood. These receptors came from a man aged 45 to 65 with Graves' hyperthyroidism.

This clonotype showed up many times. The genes are TRBV7-9 and TRBJ2-2, with 7 bases matching TRBD1. From germline, CDR1 is SEHNR and CDR2 FQNEAQ (reference sequence). The CDR3 spans 16 residues. V shed 5 bases, J shed 0 bases, and the junction held 6 bases outside the gene matches. This CDR3 is CASSKGDSANTGELFF. As DNA, the CDR3 is TGTGCCAGCAGCAAGGGGGACAGCGCGAACACCGGGGAGCTGTTTTTT. Full variable domain (missing parts from reference TRBV7-9 and TRBJ2-2): DTGVSQNPRHKITKRGQNVTFRCDPISEHNRLYWYRQTLGQGPEFLTYFQNEAQLEKSRLLSDRFSAERPKGSFSTLEIQRTEQGDSAMYLCASSKGDSANTGELFFGEGSRLTVL.

This clonotype has at least ten counts. V is TRBV12-3 or TRBV12-4 and J is TRBJ2-1; tentative D call: TRBD2 (6 bases). The CDR3 has 15 amino acids. V was shortened by 5 bases and J by 0 bases, with 11 bases between the two germline ends. The CDR3 coding sequence is TGTGCCAGCAGTATTAGCGGATTCTCCTACAATGAGCAGTTCTTC. This codes for CASSISGFSYNEQFF.

This clonotype was seen at least ten times. The V call is TRBV12-3 or TRBV12-4, the J call TRBJ2-1; D is unclear. V was clipped by 1 base and J by 4 bases, with 8 bases between them. The CDR3 runs to 14 residues. CDR3 loop: CASSLGLPYNEQFF. In DNA, the CDR3 is TGTGCCAGCAGTTTAGGGCTGCCATACAATGAGCAGTTCTTC.